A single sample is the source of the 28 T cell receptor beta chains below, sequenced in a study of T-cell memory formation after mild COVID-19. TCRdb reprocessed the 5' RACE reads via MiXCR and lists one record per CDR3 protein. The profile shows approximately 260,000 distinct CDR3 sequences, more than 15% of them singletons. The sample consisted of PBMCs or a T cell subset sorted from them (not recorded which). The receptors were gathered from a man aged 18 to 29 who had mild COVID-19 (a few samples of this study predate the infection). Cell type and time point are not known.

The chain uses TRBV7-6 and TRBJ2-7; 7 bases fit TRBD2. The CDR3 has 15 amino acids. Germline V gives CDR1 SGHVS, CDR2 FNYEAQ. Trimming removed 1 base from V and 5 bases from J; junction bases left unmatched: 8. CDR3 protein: CASSLGIRGSNEQYF. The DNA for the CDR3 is TGTGCCAGCAGCTTAGGAATCCGCGGGAGCAACGAGCAGTACTTC.

CDR3 in DNA: TGCGCCAGCAGCCGGGGAGATCGTAACTATGGCTACACCTTC. It codes for CASSRGDRNYGYTF. The genes are TRBV5-1 and TRBJ1-2; D gene ambiguous. The CDR3 consists of 14 residues. V gave up 4 bases and J gave up 1 base, with 11 bases separating them. Germline CDR1 and CDR2: SGHRS and YFSETQ.

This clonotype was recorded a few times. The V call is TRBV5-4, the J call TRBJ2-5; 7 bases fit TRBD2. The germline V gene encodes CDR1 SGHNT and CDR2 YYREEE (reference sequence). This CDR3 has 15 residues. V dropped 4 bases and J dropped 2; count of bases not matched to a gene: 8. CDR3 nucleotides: TGTGCCAGCAGCCGGCTAGCGGAAACGCAAGAGACCCAGTACTTC. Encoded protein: CASSRLAETQETQYF.

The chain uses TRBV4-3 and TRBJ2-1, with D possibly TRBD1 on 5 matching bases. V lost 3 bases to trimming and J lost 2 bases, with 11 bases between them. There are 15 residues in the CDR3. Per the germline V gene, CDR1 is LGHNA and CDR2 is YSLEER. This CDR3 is CASSHPRVAYNEQFF. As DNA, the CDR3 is TGCGCCAGCAGCCACCCCAGGGTCGCCTACAATGAGCAGTTCTTC.

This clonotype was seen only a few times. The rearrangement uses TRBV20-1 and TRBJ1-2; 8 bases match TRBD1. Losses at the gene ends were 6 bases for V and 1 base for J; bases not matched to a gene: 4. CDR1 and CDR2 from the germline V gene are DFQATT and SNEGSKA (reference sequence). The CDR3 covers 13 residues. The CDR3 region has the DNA TGCAGTGCCCGAACAGGGGGTAACTATGGCTACACCTTC. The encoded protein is CSARTGGNYGYTF.

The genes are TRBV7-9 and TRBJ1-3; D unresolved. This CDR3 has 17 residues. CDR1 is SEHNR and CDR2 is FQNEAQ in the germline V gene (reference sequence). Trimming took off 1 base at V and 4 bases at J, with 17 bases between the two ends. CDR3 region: CASSLEGGPASGNTIYF. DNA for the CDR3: TGTGCCAGCAGCTTAGAGGGAGGACCAGCCTCGGGAAACACCATATATTTT. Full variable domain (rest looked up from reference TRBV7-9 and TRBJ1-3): DTGVSQNPRHKITKRGQNVTFRCDPISEHNRLYWYRQTLGQGPEFLTYFQNEAQLEKSRLLSDRFSAERPKGSFSTLEIQRTEQGDSAMYLCASSLEGGPASGNTIYFGEGSWLTVV.

CDR3 coding DNA: TGCGCCAGCAGCTTGACAGGGGGCGACACCGGGGAGCTGTTTTTT. Translating gives CASSLTGGDTGELFF. The chain employs TRBV5-1 and TRBJ2-2; 9 positions agree with TRBD1. The germline CDR1 and CDR2 sequences are SGHRS and YFSETQ. V gave up 1 base and J gave up 3 bases; unmatched junction bases: 1. This CDR3 region has 15 residues.

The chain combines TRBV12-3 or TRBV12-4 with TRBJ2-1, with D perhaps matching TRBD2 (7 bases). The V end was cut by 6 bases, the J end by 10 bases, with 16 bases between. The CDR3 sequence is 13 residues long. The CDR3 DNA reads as TGTGCCAGCAGCTGGGGGGGGGGCTTCGAGCAGTTCTTC. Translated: CASSWGGGFEQFF.

In DNA, the CDR3 is TGCGCCAGCAGCCAAGTTCGAGGGGCCACTGAAGCTTTCTTT. Protein sequence: CASSQVRGATEAFF. The gene calls are TRBV4-3 and TRBJ1-1; TRBD1 is a possible D gene (5 bases). The CDR3 runs 14 residues. Germline values: CDR1 LGHNA, CDR2 YSLEER. Trimming cost V 1 base and J 4 bases, with 10 bases left between them.

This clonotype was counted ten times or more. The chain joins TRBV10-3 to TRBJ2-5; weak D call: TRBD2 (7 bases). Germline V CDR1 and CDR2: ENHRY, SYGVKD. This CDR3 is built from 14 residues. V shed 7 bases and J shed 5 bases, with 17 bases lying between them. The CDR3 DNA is TGTGCCATCAATGGGGGGGGGCAGGAGGAGACCCAGTACTTC. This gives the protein CAINGGGQEETQYF.

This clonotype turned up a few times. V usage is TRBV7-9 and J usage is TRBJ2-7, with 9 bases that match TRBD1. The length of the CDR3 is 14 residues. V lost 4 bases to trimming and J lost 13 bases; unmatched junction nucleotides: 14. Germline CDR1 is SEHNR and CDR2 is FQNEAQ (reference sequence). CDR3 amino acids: CASSSLGGQGRTYV. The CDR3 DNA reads TGTGCCAGCAGCTCCCTCGGGGGACAGGGACGAACCTACGTC.

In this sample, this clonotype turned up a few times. CDR3 sequence reads: CASSFRLAGSTDTQYF. The CDR3 coding sequence is TGTGCCAGCAGCTTCCGGCTAGCGGGGAGCACAGATACGCAGTATTTT. The chain has TRBV7-2 and TRBJ2-3; 9 bases map to TRBD2. The junction had 4 bases not matched to a gene; V was cut back by 3 bases and J by 0 bases. Germline values: CDR1 SGHTA, CDR2 FQGNSA. The CDR3 runs to 16 residues.

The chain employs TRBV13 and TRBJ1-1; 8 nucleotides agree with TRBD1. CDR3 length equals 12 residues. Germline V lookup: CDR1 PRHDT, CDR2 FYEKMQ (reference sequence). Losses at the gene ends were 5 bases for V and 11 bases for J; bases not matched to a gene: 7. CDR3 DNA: TGTGCCAGCAGCAAGACCCGGACAGGGGCTTTCTTT. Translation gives CASSKTRTGAFF. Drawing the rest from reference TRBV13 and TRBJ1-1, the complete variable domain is AAGVIQSPRHLIKEKRETATLKCYPIPRHDTVYWYQQGPGQDPQFLISFYEKMQSDKGSIPDRFSAQQFSDYHSELNMSSLELGDSALYFCASSKTRTGAFFGQGTRLTVV.

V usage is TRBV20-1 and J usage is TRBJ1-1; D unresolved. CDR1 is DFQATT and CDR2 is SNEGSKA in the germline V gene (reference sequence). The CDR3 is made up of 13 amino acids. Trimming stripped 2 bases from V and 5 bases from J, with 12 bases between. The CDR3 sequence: CSARSGSWTEAFF. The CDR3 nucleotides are TGCAGTGCTAGATCCGGGAGTTGGACTGAAGCTTTCTTT.

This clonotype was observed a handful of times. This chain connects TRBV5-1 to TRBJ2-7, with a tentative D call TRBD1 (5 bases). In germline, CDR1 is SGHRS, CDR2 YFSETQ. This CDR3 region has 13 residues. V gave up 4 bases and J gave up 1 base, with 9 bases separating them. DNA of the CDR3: TGCGCCAGCAGCCCGCAGGGTTCCTACGAGCAGTACTTC. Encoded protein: CASSPQGSYEQYF. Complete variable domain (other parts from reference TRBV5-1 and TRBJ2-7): KAGVTQTPRYLIKTRGQQVTLSCSPISGHRSVSWYQQTPGQGLQFLFEYFSETQRNKGNFPGRFSGRQFSNSRSEMNVSTLELGDSALYLCASSPQGSYEQYFGPGTRLTVT.

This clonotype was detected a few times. The CDR3 spells CASSGTEASTDTQYF. CDR3 coding DNA: TGTGCCAGTAGTGGCACAGAGGCTAGCACAGATACGCAGTATTTT. The genes are TRBV19 and TRBJ2-3; D remains ambiguous. Germline V CDR1 and CDR2: LNHDA, SQIVND (reference sequence). The V end was cut by 5 bases, the J end by 0 bases, with 12 bases between. The CDR3 extends over 15 amino acids. Full variable domain (rest looked up from reference TRBV19 and TRBJ2-3): DGGITQSPKYLFRKEGQNVTLSCEQNLNHDAMYWYRQDPGQGLRLIYYSQIVNDFQKGDIAEGYSVSREKKESFPLTVTSAQKNPTAFYLCASSGTEASTDTQYFGPGTRLTVL.

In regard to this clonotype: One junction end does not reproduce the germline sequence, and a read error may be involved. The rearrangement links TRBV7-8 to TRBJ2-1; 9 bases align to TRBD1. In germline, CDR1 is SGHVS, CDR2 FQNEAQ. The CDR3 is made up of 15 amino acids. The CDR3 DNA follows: TGTGCCAGCAGGGATGGGACAGGGACATACAATGATCAGTTCTTC. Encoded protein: CASRDGTGTYNDQFF.

CDR3 in DNA: TGCAGCGTTTATGGAAACACTGAAGCTTTCTTT. It encodes CSVYGNTEAFF. J is TRBJ1-1 and V is TRBV29-1; no clear D. The V gene's germline CDR1 is SQVTM and CDR2 ANQGSEA. V was clipped by 5 bases and J by 2 bases, with 6 bases between them. The length of the CDR3 is 11 residues.

The CDR3 sequence is CASSLVAGGPVGQFF. CDR3 bases: TGTGCCAGCAGCTTAGTAGCGGGGGGGCCGGTCGGGCAGTTCTTC. V and J are TRBV7-8 and TRBJ2-1, with 11 nucleotides matching TRBD2. The J segment lost 12 bases and the V segment lost 1 base, leaving 8 bases of the junction unmatched. The CDR3 length is 15 residues. Germline CDR1 SGHVS, CDR2 FQNEAQ.

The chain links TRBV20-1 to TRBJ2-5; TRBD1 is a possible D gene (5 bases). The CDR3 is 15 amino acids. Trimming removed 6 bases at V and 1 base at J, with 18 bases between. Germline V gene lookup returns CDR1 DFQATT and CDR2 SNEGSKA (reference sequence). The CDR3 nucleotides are TGCAGTGCCTCGCCCAGGGCCGGGCGCCAAGAGACCCAGTACTTC. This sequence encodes CSASPRAGRQETQYF.

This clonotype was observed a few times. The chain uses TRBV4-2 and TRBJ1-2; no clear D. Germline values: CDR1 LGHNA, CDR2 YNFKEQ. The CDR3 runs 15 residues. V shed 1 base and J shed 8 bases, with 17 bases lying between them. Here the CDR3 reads CASSQATPDVGGYTF. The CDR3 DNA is TGTGCCAGCAGCCAAGCAACTCCGGACGTGGGGGGCTACACCTTC.

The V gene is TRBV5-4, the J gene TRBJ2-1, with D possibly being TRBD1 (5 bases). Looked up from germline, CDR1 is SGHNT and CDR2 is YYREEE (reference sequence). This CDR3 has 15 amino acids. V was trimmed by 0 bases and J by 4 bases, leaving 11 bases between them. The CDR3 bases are TGTGCCAGCAGCTTGGAGGTCAGGGCGTACAATGAGCAGTTCTTC. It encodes CASSLEVRAYNEQFF.

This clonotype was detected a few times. CDR3: CASSPLSGQGPYEQYF. The CDR3 DNA is TGTGCCAGCAGTCCCCTATCCGGACAGGGGCCCTACGAGCAGTACTTC. V is TRBV11-2 and J is TRBJ2-7; TRBD1 matches at 9 bases. Germline CDR1 SGHAT, CDR2 FQNNGV. The J segment lost 2 bases and the V segment lost 6 bases, leaving 11 bases of the junction unmatched. The CDR3 totals 16 residues.

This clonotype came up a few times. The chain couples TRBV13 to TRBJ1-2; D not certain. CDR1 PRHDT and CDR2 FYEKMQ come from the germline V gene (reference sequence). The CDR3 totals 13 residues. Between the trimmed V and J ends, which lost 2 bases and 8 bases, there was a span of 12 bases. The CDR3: CASSLQLLRGYTF. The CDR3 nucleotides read TGTGCCAGCAGCTTACAGCTCCTGCGAGGCTACACCTTC.

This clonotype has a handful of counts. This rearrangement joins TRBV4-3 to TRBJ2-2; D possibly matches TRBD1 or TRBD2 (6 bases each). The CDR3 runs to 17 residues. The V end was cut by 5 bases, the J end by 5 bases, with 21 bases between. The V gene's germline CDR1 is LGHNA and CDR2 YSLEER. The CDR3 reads CASSDRRGQGGTGELFF. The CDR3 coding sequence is TGCGCCAGCAGCGACCGCCGGGGGCAGGGCGGTACCGGGGAGCTGTTTTTT.

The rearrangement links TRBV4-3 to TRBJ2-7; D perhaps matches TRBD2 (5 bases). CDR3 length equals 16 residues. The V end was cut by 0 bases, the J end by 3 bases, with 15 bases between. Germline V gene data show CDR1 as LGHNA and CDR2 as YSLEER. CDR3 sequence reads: CASSQDRWAGSYEQYF. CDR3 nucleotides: TGCGCCAGCAGCCAAGACAGGTGGGCTGGGAGCTACGAGCAGTACTTC.

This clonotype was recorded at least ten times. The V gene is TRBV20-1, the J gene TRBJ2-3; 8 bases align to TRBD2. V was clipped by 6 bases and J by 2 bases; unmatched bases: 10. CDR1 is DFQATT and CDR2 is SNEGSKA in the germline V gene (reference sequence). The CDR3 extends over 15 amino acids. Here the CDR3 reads CSARTGRGDTDTQYF. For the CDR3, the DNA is TGCAGTGCAAGAACCGGGCGGGGGGACACAGATACGCAGTATTTT.

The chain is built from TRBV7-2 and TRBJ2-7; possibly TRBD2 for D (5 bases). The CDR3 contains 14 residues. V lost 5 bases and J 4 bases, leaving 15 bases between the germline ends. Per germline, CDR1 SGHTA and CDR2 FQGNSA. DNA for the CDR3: TGTGCCAGCAGCCCTAGCTATCCGGATTACGAGCAGTACTTC. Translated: CASSPSYPDYEQYF. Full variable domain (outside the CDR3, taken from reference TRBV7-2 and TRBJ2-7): GAGVSQSPSNKVTEKGKDVELRCDPISGHTALYWYRQSLGQGLEFLIYFQGNSAPDKSGLPSDRFSAERTGGSVSTLTIQRTQQEDSAVYLCASSPSYPDYEQYFGPGTRLTVT.